This T cell receptor (beta chain) was recorded in a study of shared clonotypes between healthy human individuals. Donors included only healthy HIV-negative adults lacking recent acute infections or vaccinations. Using immunoSEQ multiplex PCR, the repertoire was profiled, and TCRdb retains in-frame clones only, with some absent. This sample has hundreds of thousands of clones, with around 78% found just once. V lost 1 base and J lost 5, with 20 bases in between. The CDR3 consists of 17 residues. CDR1 and CDR2 from the germline V gene are LNHDA and SQIVND (reference sequence). Sample: memory CD4+ T cells sorted from blood. Subset specified: CD45RA-negative fraction. This clonotype was sampled from a woman aged 25 to 39 in good health. V is TRBV19 and J is TRBJ1-1; perhaps TRBD1 as D (5 bases). The CDR3 is CASSIGRGRGGLTEAFF. Written as DNA, the CDR3 is TGTGCCAGTAGTATAGGTAGGGGTCGGGGAGGTTTGACTGAAGCTTTCTTT.